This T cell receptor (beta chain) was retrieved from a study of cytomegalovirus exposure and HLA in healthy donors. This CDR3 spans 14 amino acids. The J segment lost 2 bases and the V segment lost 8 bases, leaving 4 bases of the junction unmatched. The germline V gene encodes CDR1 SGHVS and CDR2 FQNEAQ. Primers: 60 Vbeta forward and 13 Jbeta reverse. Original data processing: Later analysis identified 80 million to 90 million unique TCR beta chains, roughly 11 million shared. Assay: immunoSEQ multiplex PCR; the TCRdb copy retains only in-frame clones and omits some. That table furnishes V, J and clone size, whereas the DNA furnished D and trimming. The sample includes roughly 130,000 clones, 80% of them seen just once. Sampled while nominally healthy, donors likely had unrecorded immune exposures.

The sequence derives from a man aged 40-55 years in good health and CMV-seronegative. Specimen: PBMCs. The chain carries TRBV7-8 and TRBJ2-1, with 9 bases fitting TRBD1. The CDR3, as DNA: TGTGCCAGCCGAACAGGGGGCCCCTACAATGAGCAGTTCTTC. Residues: CASRTGGPYNEQFF.